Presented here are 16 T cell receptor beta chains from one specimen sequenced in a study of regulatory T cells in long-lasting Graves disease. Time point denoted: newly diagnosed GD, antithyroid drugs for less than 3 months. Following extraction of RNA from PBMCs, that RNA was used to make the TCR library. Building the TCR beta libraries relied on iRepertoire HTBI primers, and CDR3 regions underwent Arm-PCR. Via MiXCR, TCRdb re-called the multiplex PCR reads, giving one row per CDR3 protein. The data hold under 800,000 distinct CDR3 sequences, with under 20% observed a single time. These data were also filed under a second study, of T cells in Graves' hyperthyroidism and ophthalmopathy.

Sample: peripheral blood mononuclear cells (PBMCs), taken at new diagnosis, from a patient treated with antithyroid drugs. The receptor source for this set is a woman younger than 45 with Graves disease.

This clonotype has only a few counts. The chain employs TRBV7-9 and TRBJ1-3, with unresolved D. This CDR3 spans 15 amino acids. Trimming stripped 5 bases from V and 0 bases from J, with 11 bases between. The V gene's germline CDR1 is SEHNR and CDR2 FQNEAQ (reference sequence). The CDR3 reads CASSKQLNSGNTIYF. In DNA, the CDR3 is TGTGCCAGCAGCAAACAGCTAAACTCTGGAAACACCATATATTTT.

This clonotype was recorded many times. The CDR3 DNA follows: TGTGCCAGCAGTTACATAGGGGGGTACAATGAGCAGTTCTTC. Its translation is CASSYIGGYNEQFF. The rearrangement links TRBV27 to TRBJ2-1, with D perhaps being TRBD1 or TRBD2 (6 bases each). CDR3 length equals 14 residues. Trimming removed 4 bases at V and 4 bases at J, with 11 bases between. Germline lookup yields CDR1 MNHEY and CDR2 SMNVEV (reference sequence).

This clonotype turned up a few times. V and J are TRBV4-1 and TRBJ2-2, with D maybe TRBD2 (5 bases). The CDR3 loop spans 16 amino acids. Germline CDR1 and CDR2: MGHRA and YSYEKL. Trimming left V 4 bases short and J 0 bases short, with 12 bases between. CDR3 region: CASSPRVGPNTGELFF. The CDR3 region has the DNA TGCGCCAGCAGCCCGCGGGTTGGTCCGAACACCGGGGAGCTGTTTTTT.

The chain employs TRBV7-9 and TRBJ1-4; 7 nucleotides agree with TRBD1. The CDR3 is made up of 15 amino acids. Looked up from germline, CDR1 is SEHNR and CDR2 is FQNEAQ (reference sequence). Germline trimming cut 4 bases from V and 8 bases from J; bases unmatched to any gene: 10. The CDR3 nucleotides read TGTGCCAGCAGCTCCCGGGACAGCGATGTCGAAAAACTGTTTTTT. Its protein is CASSSRDSDVEKLFF. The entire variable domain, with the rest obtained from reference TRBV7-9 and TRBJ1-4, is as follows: DTGVSQNPRHKITKRGQNVTFRCDPISEHNRLYWYRQTLGQGPEFLTYFQNEAQLEKSRLLSDRFSAERPKGSFSTLEIQRTEQGDSAMYLCASSSRDSDVEKLFFGSGTQLSVL.

Here the CDR3 reads CASSTDRVTTQYF. The CDR3 DNA is TGTGCCAGCAGCACCGACAGGGTTACGACCCAGTACTTC. The rearrangement uses TRBV5-6 and TRBJ2-5, with 7 positions matching TRBD1. This CDR3 region has 13 residues. V was pared by 4 bases and J by 7 bases, with 7 bases of the junction left unmatched. Germline-derived CDR1 and CDR2 are SGHDT and YYEEEE. The variable domain in full, with the rest retrieved from reference TRBV5-6 and TRBJ2-5, is DAGVTQSPTHLIKTRGQQVTLRCSPKSGHDTVSWYQQALGQGPQFIFQYYEEEERQRGNFPDRFSGHQFPNYSSELNVNALLLGDSALYLCASSTDRVTTQYFGPGTRLLVL.

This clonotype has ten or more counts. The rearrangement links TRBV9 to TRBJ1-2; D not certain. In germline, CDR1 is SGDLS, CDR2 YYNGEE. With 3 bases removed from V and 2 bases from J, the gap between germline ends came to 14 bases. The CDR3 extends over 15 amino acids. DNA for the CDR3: TGTGCCAGCAGCGACGCGCGGGTGGCCAACTATGGCTACACCTTC. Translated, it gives CASSDARVANYGYTF.

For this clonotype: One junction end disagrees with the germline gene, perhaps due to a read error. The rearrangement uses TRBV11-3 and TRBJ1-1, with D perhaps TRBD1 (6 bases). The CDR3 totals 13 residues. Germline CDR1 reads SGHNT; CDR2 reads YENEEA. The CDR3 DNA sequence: TGTGCCAACAGCTTAGGTAGGGGGACTGAAGCTTTCTTT. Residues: CANSLGRGTEAFF.

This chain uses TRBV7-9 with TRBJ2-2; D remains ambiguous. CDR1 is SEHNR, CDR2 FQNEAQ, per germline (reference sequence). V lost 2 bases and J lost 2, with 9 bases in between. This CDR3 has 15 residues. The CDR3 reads CASSLRSPNTGELFF. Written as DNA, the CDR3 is TGTGCCAGCAGCTTACGGAGTCCTAACACCGGGGAGCTGTTTTTT.

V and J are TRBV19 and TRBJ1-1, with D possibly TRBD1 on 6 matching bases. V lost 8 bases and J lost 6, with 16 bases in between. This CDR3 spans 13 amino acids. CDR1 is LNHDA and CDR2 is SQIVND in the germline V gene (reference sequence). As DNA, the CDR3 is TGTGCCAGTGGACAAGACAGGCCACCTGAAGCTTTCTTT. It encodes CASGQDRPPEAFF.

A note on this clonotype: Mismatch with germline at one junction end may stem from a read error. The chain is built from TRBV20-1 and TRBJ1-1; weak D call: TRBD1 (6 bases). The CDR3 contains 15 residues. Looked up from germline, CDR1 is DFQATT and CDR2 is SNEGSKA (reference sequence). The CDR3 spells CSAYPAGTRNTVAFF. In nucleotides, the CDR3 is TGCAGTGCTTACCCCGCCGGGACAAGGAACACTGTAGCTTTCTTT.

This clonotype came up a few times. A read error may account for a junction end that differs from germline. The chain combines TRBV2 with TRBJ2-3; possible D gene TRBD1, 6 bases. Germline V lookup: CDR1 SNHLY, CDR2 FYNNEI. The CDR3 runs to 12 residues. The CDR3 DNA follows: TGTGTCAGCAAGGGGGATCCAGATACGCAGTATTTT. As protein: CVSKGDPDTQYF.

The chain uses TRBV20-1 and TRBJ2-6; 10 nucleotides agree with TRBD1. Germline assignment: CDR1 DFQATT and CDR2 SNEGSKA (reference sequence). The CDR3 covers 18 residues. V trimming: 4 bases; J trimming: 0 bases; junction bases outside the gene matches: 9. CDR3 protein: CSAKGRGTGVSGANVLTF. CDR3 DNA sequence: TGCAGTGCTAAAGGTCGTGGGACAGGGGTCTCTGGGGCCAACGTCCTGACTTTC.

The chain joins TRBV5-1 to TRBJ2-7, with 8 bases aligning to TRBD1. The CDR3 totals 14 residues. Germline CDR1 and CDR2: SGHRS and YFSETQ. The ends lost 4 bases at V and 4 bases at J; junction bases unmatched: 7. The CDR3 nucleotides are TGCGCCAGCAGCGTAGACAGGGGCTTTTACGAGCAGTACTTC. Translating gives CASSVDRGFYEQYF. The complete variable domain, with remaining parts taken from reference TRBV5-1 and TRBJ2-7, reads KAGVTQTPRYLIKTRGQQVTLSCSPISGHRSVSWYQQTPGQGLQFLFEYFSETQRNKGNFPGRFSGRQFSNSRSEMNVSTLELGDSALYLCASSVDRGFYEQYFGPGTRLTVT.

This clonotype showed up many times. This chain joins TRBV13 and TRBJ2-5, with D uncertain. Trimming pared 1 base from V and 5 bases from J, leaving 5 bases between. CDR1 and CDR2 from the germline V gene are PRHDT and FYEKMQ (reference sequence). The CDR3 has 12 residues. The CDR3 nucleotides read TGTGCCAGCAGCTTAGTCTCGGAGACCCAGTACTTC. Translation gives CASSLVSETQYF.

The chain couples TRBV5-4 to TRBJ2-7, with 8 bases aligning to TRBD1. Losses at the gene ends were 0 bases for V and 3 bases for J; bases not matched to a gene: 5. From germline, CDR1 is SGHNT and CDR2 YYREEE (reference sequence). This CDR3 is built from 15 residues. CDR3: CASSLGGTGNYEQYF. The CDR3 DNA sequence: TGTGCCAGCAGCTTGGGGGGGACAGGAAACTACGAGCAGTACTTC.

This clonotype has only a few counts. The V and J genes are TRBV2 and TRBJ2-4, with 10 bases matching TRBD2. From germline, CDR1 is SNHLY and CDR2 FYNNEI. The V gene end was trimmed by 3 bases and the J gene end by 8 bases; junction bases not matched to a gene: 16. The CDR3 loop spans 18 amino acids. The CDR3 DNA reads TGTGCCAGCAGTGACCGGCTAGCGGGAGCGGGTCGGGGAGACATTCAGTACTTC. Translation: CASSDRLAGAGRGDIQYF.